This T cell receptor beta chain was observed in a study of cytomegalovirus exposure and HLA in healthy donors. Study-wide results and limits: CMV serostatus was the sole immune exposure data available.

PCR was performed using 60 Vbeta and 13 Jbeta primers. Data came from immunoSEQ multiplex PCR; TCRdb stores just in-frame clones and leaves some out. The sample yields 100,000 to 150,000 clones, approximately 70% seen once. This clone showed up just once. Its antigen remains unknown. This sequence originates from a man between 60 and 70 years old in good health and CMV-seropositive. The sample was PBMCs.

CDR3 nucleotides: TGTGCCATCAGTGGCCCAGGGGGGAGCGAAGCTTTCTTT. The encoded protein is CAISGPGGSEAFF. J is TRBJ1-1 and V is TRBV10-3; TRBD1 matches 7 bases. Unmatched junction bases numbered 7, after V lost 4 bases and J lost 8 bases. The germline V gene encodes CDR1 ENHRY and CDR2 SYGVKD. This CDR3 has 13 residues.